This TCR beta chain was found in a study of cytomegalovirus exposure and HLA in healthy donors. Across the whole study: Samples from HLA-typed donors yielded about 85 million unique TCRs in an early data release.

General observations from the study: A missense variant in DCLRE1C was later tied to TCR beta V- and J-gene trimming. Sequencing likely caused a cluster of highly shared sequence variants.

V lost 4 bases and J 2 bases, leaving 11 bases between the germline ends. The germline V gene encodes CDR1 MNHEY and CDR2 SVGAGI. The CDR3 is made up of 14 amino acids. With regard to this clone: Antigen unknown.

Each of the donors was a healthy bone marrow donor. The PCR contained 60 Vbeta and 13 Jbeta primers. Using immunoSEQ multiplex PCR, the repertoire was profiled, and TCRdb retains in-frame clones only, with some absent. The sample contains around 130,000 clones, 81% of which appear only once. This TCR derives from a woman aged 40 to 55 in good health and CMV-seronegative. The chain has TRBV6-5 and TRBJ1-2; no definite D call. The sample taken for sequencing was PBMCs. In DNA, the CDR3 is TGTGCCAGCAGTTCCTCTAGCCTAAACTATGGCTACACCTTC. Its translation: CASSSSSLNYGYTF.